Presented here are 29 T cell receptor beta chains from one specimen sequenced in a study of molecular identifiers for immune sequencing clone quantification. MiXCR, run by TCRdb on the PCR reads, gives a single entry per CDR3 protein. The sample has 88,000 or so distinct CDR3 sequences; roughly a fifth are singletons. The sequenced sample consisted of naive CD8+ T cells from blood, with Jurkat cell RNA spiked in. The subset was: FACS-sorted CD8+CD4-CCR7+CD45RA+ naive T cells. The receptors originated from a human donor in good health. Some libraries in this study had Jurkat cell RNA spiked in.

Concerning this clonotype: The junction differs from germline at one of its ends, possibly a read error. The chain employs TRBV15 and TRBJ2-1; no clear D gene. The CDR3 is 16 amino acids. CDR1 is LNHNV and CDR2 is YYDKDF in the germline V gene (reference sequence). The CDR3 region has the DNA TGTGCCACCAGCAGAAGCAGTGGGGTGTCTCCCTACGCGCAGTCCTTC. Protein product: CATSRSSGVSPYAQSF.

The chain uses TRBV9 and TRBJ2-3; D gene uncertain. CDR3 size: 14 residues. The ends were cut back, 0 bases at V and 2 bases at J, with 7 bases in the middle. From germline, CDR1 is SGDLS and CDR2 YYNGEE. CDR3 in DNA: TGTGCCAGCAGCGTAGGGGTGGCCACAGATACGCAGTATTTT. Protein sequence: CASSVGVATDTQYF. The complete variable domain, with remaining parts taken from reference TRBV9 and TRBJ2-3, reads DSGVTQTPKHLITATGQRVTLRCSPRSGDLSVYWYQQSLDQGLQFLIQYYNGEERAKGNILERFSAQQFPDLHSELNLSSLELGDSALYFCASSVGVATDTQYFGPGTRLTVL.

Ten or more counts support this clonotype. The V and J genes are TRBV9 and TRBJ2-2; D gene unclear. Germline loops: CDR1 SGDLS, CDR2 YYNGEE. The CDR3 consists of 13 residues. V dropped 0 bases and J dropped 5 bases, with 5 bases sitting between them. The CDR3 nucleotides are TGTGCCAGCAGCGTAGTGGAGACCGGGGAGCTGTTTTTT. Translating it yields CASSVVETGELFF. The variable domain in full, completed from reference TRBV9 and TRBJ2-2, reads DSGVTQTPKHLITATGQRVTLRCSPRSGDLSVYWYQQSLDQGLQFLIQYYNGEERAKGNILERFSAQQFPDLHSELNLSSLELGDSALYFCASSVVETGELFFGEGSRLTVL.

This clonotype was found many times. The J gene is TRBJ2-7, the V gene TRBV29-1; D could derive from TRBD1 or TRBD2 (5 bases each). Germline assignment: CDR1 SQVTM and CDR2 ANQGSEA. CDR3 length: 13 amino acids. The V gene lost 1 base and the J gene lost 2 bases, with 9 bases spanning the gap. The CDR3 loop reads CSVEGGPTYEQYF. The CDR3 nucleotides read TGCAGCGTTGAAGGGGGACCGACCTACGAGCAGTACTTC.

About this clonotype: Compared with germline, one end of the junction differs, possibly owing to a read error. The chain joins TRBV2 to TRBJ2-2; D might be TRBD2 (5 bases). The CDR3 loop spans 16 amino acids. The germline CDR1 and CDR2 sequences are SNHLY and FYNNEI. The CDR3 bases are TGTGTCAGCGGCCGGGATAACAAAGCGAACACCGGGGAGCTGTTTTTT. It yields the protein CVSGRDNKANTGELFF.

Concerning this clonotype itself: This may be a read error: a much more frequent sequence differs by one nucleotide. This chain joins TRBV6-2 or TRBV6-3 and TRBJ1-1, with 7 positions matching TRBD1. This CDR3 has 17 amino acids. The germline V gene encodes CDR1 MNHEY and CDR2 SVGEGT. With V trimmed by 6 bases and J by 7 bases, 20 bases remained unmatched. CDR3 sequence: CASSSPGTVYPLGEAFF. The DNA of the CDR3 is TGTGCCAGCAGCTCCCCCGGGACAGTGTACCCCTTAGGTGAAGCTTTCTTT.

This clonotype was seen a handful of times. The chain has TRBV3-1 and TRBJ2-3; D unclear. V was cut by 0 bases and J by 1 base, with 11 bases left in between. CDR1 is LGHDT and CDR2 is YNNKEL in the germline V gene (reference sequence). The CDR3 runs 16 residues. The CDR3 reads CASSQDLGGGTDTQYF. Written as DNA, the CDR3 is TGTGCCAGCAGCCAAGATTTAGGTGGGGGCACAGATACGCAGTATTTT.

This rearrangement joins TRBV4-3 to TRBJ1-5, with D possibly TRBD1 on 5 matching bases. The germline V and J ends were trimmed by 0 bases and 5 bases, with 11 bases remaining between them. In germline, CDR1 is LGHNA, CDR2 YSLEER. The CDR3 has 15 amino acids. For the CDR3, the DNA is TGCGCCAGCAGCCAAGATAGGGGCGCCCATCAGCCCCAGCATTTT. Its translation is CASSQDRGAHQPQHF.

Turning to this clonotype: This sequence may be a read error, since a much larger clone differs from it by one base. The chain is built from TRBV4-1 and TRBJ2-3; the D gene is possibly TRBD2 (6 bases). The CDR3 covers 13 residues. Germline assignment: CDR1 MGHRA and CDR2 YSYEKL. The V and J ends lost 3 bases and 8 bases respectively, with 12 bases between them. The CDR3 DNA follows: TGCGCCAGCAGCCACCTGGGGGGTCTTACGCAGTATTTT. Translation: CASSHLGGLTQYF.

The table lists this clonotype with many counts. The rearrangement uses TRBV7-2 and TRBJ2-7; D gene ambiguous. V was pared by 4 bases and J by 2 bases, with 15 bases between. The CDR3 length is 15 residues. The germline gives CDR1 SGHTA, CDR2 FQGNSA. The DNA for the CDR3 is TGTGCCAGCAGCTGGGCGACAATGTCCACCTACGAGCAGTACTTC. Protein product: CASSWATMSTYEQYF. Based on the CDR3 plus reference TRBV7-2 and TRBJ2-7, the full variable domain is GAGVSQSPSNKVTEKGKDVELRCDPISGHTALYWYRQSLGQGLEFLIYFQGNSAPDKSGLPSDRFSAERTGGSVSTLTIQRTQQEDSAVYLCASSWATMSTYEQYFGPGTRLTVT.

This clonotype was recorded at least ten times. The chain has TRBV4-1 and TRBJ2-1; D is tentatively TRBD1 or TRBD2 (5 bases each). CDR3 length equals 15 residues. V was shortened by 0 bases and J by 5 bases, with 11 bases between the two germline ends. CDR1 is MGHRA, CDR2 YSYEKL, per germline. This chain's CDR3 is CASSQDDGANNEQFF. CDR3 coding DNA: TGCGCCAGCAGCCAAGATGACGGGGCCAACAATGAGCAGTTCTTC.

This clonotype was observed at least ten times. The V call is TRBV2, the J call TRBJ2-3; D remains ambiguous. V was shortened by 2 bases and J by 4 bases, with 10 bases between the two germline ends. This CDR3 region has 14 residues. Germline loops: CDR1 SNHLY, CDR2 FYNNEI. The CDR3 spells CASSELGLADTQYF. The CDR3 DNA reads TGTGCCAGCAGTGAATTAGGCCTGGCAGATACGCAGTATTTT.

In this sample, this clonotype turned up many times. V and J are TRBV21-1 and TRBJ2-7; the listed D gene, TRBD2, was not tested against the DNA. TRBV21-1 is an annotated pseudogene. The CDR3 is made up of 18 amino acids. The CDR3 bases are TGTGCCAGCAGCAAAGCCGCGGAACTAGCGGGGGGGCCGGACGAGCAGTACTTC. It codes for CASSKAAELAGGPDEQYF.

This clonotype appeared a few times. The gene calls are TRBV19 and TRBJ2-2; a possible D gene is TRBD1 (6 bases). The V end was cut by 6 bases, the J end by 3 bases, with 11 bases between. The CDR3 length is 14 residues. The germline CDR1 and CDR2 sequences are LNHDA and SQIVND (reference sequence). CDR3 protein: CASRGHGDTGELFF. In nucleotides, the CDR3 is TGTGCCAGTAGGGGACACGGCGACACCGGGGAGCTGTTTTTT.

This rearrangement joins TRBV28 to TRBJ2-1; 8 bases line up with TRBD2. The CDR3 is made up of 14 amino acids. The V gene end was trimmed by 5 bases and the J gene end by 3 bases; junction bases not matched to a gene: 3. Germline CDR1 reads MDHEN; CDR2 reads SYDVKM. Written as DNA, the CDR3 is TGTGCCAGCAGTCGGACTAGCTTCTACAATGAGCAGTTCTTC. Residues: CASSRTSFYNEQFF.

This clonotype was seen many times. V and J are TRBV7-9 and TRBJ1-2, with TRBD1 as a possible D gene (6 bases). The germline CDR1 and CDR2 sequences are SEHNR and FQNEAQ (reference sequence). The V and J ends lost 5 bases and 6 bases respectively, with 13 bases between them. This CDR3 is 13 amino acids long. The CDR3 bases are TGTGCCAGCAGCCCTGACAGGTCCCATGGCTACACCTTC. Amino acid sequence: CASSPDRSHGYTF.

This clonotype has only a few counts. In nucleotides, the CDR3 is TGTGCCAGCAGTTACTCGGGAGAAACTGAAGCTTTCTTT. This codes for CASSYSGETEAFF. The chain joins TRBV6-5 to TRBJ1-1; D is uncertain. Trimming removed 0 bases from V and 5 bases from J, with 7 bases in between. The CDR3 extends over 13 amino acids. Germline V lookup: CDR1 MNHEY, CDR2 SVGAGI.

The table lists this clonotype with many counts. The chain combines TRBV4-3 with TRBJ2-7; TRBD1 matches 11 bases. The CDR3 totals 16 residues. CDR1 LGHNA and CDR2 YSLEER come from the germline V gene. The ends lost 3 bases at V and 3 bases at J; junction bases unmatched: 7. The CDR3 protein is CASSQGGQGVVYEQYF. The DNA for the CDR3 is TGCGCCAGCAGCCAGGGGGGACAGGGGGTAGTCTACGAGCAGTACTTC.

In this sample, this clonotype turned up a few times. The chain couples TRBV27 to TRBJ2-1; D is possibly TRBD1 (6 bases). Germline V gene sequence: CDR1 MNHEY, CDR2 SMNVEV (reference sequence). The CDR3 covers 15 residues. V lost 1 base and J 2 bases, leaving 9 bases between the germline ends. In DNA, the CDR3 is TGTGCCAGCAGTTTATGGCAGGGGACCTACAATGAGCAGTTCTTC. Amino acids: CASSLWQGTYNEQFF.

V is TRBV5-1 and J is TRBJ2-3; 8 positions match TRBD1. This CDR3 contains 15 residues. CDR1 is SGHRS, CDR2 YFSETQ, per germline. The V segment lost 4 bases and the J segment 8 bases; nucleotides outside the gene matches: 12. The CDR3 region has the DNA TGCGCCAGCAGCGCCCCGGGACAGGATGGAGGTACGCAGTATTTT. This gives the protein CASSAPGQDGGTQYF. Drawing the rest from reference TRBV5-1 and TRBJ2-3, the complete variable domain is KAGVTQTPRYLIKTRGQQVTLSCSPISGHRSVSWYQQTPGQGLQFLFEYFSETQRNKGNFPGRFSGRQFSNSRSEMNVSTLELGDSALYLCASSAPGQDGGTQYFGPGTRLTVL.

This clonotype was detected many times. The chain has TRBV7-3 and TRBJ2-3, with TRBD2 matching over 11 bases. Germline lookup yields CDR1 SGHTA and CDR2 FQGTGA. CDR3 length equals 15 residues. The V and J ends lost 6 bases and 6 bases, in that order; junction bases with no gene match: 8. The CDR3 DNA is TGTGCCAGCAGTTTATCAGGGACTAGCGGCGATACGCAGTATTTT. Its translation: CASSLSGTSGDTQYF.

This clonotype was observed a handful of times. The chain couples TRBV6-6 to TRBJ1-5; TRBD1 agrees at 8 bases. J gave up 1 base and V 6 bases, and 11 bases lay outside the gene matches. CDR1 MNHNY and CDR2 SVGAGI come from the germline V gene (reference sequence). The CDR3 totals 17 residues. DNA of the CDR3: TGTGCCAGCAGCCCCGGGACAGGAGGAGGAAGCAATCAGCCCCAGCATTTT. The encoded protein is CASSPGTGGGSNQPQHF.

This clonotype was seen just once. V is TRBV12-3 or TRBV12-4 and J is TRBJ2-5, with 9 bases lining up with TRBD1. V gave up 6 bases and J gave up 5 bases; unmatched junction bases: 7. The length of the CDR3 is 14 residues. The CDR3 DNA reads TGTGCCAGCAGGTCCGGGACAGGGTGGGAGACCCAGTACTTC. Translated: CASRSGTGWETQYF.

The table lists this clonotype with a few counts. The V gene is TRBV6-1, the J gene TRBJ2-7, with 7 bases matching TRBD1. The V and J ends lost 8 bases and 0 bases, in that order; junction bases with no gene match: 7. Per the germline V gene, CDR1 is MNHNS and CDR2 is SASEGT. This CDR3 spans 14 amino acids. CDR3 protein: CASSGTASSYEQYF. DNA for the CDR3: TGTGCCAGCTCAGGGACAGCTAGCTCCTACGAGCAGTACTTC.

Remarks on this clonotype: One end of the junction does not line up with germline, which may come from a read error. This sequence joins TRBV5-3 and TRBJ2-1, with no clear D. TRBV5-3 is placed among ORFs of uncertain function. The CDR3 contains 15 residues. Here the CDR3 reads CASSLGMGTTNKQFF. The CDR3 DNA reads TGTGCCAGCAGCTTGGGGATGGGAACGACGAATAAGCAGTTCTTC.

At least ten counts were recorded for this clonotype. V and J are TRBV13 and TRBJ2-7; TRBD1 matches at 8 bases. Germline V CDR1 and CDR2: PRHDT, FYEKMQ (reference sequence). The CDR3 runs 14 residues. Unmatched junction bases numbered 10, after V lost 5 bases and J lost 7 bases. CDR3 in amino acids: CASSPGQAVREQYF. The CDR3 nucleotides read TGTGCCAGCAGCCCGGGACAGGCCGTGAGAGAGCAGTACTTC.

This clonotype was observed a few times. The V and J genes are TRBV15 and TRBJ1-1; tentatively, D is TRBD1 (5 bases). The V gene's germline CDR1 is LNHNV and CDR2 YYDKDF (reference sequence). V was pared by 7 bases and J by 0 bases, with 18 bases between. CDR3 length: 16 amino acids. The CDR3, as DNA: TGTGCCACCACCTACTCGGGGGGGGGATTGAACACTGAAGCTTTCTTT. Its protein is CATTYSGGGLNTEAFF.

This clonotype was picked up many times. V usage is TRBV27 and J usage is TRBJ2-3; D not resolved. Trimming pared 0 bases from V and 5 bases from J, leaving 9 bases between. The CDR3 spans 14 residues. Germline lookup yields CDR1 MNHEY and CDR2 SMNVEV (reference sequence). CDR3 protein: CASSLSTIQDTQYF. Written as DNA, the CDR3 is TGTGCCAGCAGTTTATCAACTATCCAAGATACGCAGTATTTT.

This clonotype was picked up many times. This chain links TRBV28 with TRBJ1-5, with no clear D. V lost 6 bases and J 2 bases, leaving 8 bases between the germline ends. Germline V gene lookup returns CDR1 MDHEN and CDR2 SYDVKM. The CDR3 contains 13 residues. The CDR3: CASSSRGNQPQHF. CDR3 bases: TGTGCCAGCAGCTCAAGGGGCAATCAGCCCCAGCATTTT. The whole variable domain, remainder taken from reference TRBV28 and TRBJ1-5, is DVKVTQSSRYLVKRTGEKVFLECVQDMDHENMFWYRQDPGLGLRLIYFSYDVKMKEKGDIPEGYSVSREKKERFSLILESASTNQTSMYLCASSSRGNQPQHFGDGTRLSIL.